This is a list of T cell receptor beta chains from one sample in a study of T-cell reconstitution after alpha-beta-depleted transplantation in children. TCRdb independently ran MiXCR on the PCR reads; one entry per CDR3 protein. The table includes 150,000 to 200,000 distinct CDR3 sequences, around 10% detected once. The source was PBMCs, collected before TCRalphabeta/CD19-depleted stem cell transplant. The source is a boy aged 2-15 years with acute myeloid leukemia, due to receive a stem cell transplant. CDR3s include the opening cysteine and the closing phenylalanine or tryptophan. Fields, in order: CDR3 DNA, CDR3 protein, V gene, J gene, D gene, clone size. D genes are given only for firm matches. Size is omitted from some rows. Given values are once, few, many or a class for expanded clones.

TGTGCCAGCAGCTTTTATCAGCTGAACACTGAAGCTTTCTTT	CASSFYQLNTEAFF	TRBV7-2	TRBJ1-1	.	.
TGCAGTGCTAGGGATGACAGGGCCCCCTATGGCTACACCTTC	CSARDDRAPYGYTF	TRBV20-1	TRBJ1-2	TRBD1	many
TGCAGCGCGAATCCGGGTTCTAGCTCCTACAATGAGCAGTTCTTC	CSANPGSSSYNEQFF	TRBV29-1	TRBJ2-1	.	many
TGTGCCAGCAGCTTAAGTAACAGGGCCCTCCTCCACTTT	CASSLSNRALLHF	TRBV7-2	TRBJ1-6	.	many
TGTGCCAGCAGCTTTCTCAGGGGAAATGAGCAGTTCTTC	CASSFLRGNEQFF	TRBV11-2	TRBJ2-1	.	.
TGCGCCAGCAGCTTGGGGAGATGGGTCTCGATGGAGACAGATACGCAGTATTTT	CASSLGRWVSMETDTQYF	TRBV5-1	TRBJ2-3	.	many
TGTGCCAGCAGCCCAGTGGACAGGAAGACAGATACGCAGTATTTT	CASSPVDRKTDTQYF	TRBV3-1	TRBJ2-3	TRBD1	many
TGCGCCAGCAGCCAGGGGGAACGAGCCGGGGAGCAGTACTTC	CASSQGERAGEQYF	TRBV4-1	TRBJ2-7	.	few
TGTGCCAGCACCCTAGTTCCCTCTAGCGCTACGGCGGGCACCGGGGAGCTGTTTTTT	CASTLVPSSATAGTGELFF	TRBV12-3/TRBV12-4	TRBJ2-2	.	.
TGTGCCAGCAGCCCAGGACAGGCGGACACAGATACGCAGTATTTT	CASSPGQADTDTQYF	TRBV5-8	TRBJ2-3	TRBD1	many
TGTGCCACCAGCTCCCTTGACATCCAAGAGACCCAGTACTTC	CATSSLDIQETQYF	TRBV7-9	TRBJ2-5	.	few
TGTGCCAGCAGCCCCCCTAACAGGGGGCAGTTCGGTGAAGCTTTCTTT	CASSPPNRGQFGEAFF	TRBV9	TRBJ1-1	TRBD1	many
TGTGCCAGCAGCTTAGCGCCTGTTGGGGACAGAGCCTATAATTCACCCCTCCACTTT	CASSLAPVGDRAYNSPLHF	TRBV7-2	TRBJ1-6	TRBD1	many
TGTGCCAGCAGCACACCCTTATGGGGGACGGCGGGAATTAACACCGGGGAGCTGTTTTTT	CASSTPLWGTAGINTGELFF	TRBV3-1	TRBJ2-2	.	few